Presented here are 27 T cell receptor beta chains from one specimen sequenced in a study of T-cell reconstitution after alpha-beta-depleted transplantation in children. The library targeted TCRbeta and was prepared with unique molecular identifiers. TCRdb analysed the PCR reads with MiXCR anew, one entry per CDR3 protein. The table has some 140,000 distinct CDR3 sequences, 9.7% seen once. Sequenced material: PBMCs, mostly from graft donor cells, taken 180 days after TCRalphabeta/CD19-depleted stem cell transplant. These receptors all stem from a girl in the first two years of life who had a stem cell transplant for combined immunodeficiency, so the T cells may come from the graft donor.

The chain has TRBV11-2 and TRBJ2-2, with unresolved D. The CDR3 extends over 13 amino acids. Trimming left V 4 bases short and J 7 bases short, with 10 bases between. Per the germline V gene, CDR1 is SGHAT and CDR2 is FQNNGV. CDR3 bases: TGTGCCAGCAGCTGGGCGGTTCACGGGGAGCTGTTTTTT. Translating it yields CASSWAVHGELFF.

This clonotype appeared a few times. The genes are TRBV12-3 or TRBV12-4 and TRBJ2-5, with 8 bases that match TRBD2. This CDR3 has 17 amino acids. Trimming cost V 3 bases and J 1 base; bases outside gene matches: 10. The CDR3 here is CASSFSFQRESQETQYF. The CDR3 bases are TGTGCCAGCAGTTTTAGTTTTCAGCGGGAGTCCCAAGAGACCCAGTACTTC.

This clonotype was seen only a few times. The chain joins TRBV6-5 to TRBJ1-2; the D gene is possibly TRBD1 (5 bases). The germline V gene encodes CDR1 MNHEY and CDR2 SVGAGI. V was cut by 4 bases and J by 3 bases, with 12 bases left in between. The CDR3 runs to 14 residues. The CDR3 nucleotides are TGTGCCAGCAGTTCGGGGCTGACTGACTATGGCTACACCTTC. Protein product: CASSSGLTDYGYTF.

The sample holds a few counts of this clonotype. The chain uses TRBV27 and TRBJ2-7; tentatively, D is TRBD2 (6 bases). Germline V gene sequence: CDR1 MNHEY, CDR2 SMNVEV (reference sequence). With 3 bases removed from V and 0 bases from J, the gap between germline ends came to 12 bases. The CDR3 extends over 15 amino acids. The CDR3 is CASSLGGGPSYEQYF. The CDR3 nucleotides read TGTGCCAGCAGTTTGGGGGGAGGCCCCTCCTACGAGCAGTACTTC.

The chain links TRBV7-3 to TRBJ2-1; D not certain. Germline V gene lookup returns CDR1 SGHTA and CDR2 FQGTGA. V was clipped by 2 bases and J by 9 bases, with 17 bases between them. The CDR3 length is 15 residues. Here the CDR3 reads CASSLWAADGGEQFF. CDR3 nucleotides: TGTGCCAGCAGCTTATGGGCTGCGGACGGCGGTGAGCAGTTCTTC.

This clonotype was counted only a few times. V is TRBV10-3 and J is TRBJ1-1, with TRBD1 identical over 8 bases. CDR3 length: 16 residues. Germline V gene lookup returns CDR1 ENHRY and CDR2 SYGVKD. Unmatched junction bases numbered 12, after V lost 7 bases and J lost 2 bases. The DNA for the CDR3 is TGTGCCATCACTTCAGGCGGACAGGGTTCTAACACTGAAGCTTTCTTT. Translating it yields CAITSGGQGSNTEAFF.

This clonotype was recorded many times. This rearrangement joins TRBV20-1 to TRBJ2-5, with TRBD2 as a possible D gene (5 bases). V was pared by 0 bases and J by 5 bases, with 13 bases between. The CDR3 covers 14 residues. CDR1 and CDR2 (germline): DFQATT, SNEGSKA (reference sequence). CDR3 sequence (DNA): TGCAGTGCTAGAGAGGAGGCCCACGGGGAGACCCAGTACTTC. Translated: CSAREEAHGETQYF.

The V and J genes are TRBV7-2 and TRBJ2-7; D unclear. The V gene's germline CDR1 is SGHTA and CDR2 FQGNSA. The ends were cut back, 3 bases at V and 3 bases at J, with 15 bases in the middle. There are 15 residues in the CDR3. CDR3 DNA sequence: TGTGCCAGCAGCTTCTTTGTTGGCGCGCTCTACGAGCAGTACTTC. This gives the protein CASSFFVGALYEQYF.

The chain employs TRBV3-1 and TRBJ2-3, with D uncertain. V dropped 4 bases and J dropped 5 bases, with 13 bases sitting between them. Germline CDR1 reads LGHDT; CDR2 reads YNNKEL (reference sequence). The CDR3 spans 14 residues. The DNA of the CDR3 is TGTGCCAGCAGCCCCGTTGACGGCCGAGATACGCAGTATTTT. Translation: CASSPVDGRDTQYF.

In its sample, this clonotype was seen a few times. The genes are TRBV7-8 and TRBJ2-7, with no clear D. Trimming removed 1 base from V and 7 bases from J, with 11 bases in between. This CDR3 is built from 13 residues. Looked up from germline, CDR1 is SGHVS and CDR2 is FQNEAQ. The CDR3 DNA is TGTGCCAGCAGCTTAGGGGTCCCTGGGGAGCAGTACTTC. Translation: CASSLGVPGEQYF.

For this clonotype: The junction departs from germline at one end; a sequencing error may be responsible. CDR3 DNA: TGTGCCATCAGTGATTCGAAAGGTGCCGGTCAGCACCAGCATTTT. Its translation: CAISDSKGAGQHQHF. This chain uses TRBV10-3 with TRBJ1-5; D remains ambiguous. This CDR3 is built from 15 residues. Germline V gene lookup returns CDR1 ENHRY and CDR2 SYGVKD.

The CDR3 region is CASSFPNYGYTF. The CDR3 bases are TGTGCCAGTAGTTTCCCTAACTATGGCTACACCTTC. This chain connects TRBV19 to TRBJ1-2; D is unresolved. V was shortened by 5 bases and J by 0 bases, with 4 bases between the two germline ends. The germline V gene has CDR1 LNHDA and CDR2 SQIVND (reference sequence). This CDR3 has 12 residues.

This clonotype was seen a handful of times. The CDR3 region is CASSSQRTQYF. The DNA of the CDR3 is TGTGCCAGCAGCTCCCAAAGGACGCAGTATTTT. This chain links TRBV7-9 with TRBJ2-3; no firm D call. This CDR3 spans 11 amino acids. Trimming removed 4 bases from V and 9 bases from J, with 8 bases in between. Germline loops: CDR1 SEHNR, CDR2 FQNEAQ (reference sequence).

In its sample, this clonotype was seen a few times. The V gene is TRBV20-1, the J gene TRBJ1-5; the D gene is possibly TRBD1 (5 bases). CDR1 and CDR2 from the germline V gene are DFQATT and SNEGSKA (reference sequence). This CDR3 has 16 residues. Deletions cut 1 base from V and 2 bases from J, with 15 bases between. The CDR3 DNA reads TGCAGTGCTAGAGGGGCAGGCCAAGGGGGCAATCAGCCCCAGCATTTT. This translates into CSARGAGQGGNQPQHF.

The sample holds a few counts of this clonotype. The rearrangement links TRBV28 to TRBJ2-4, with TRBD1 as a possible D gene (6 bases). Per the germline V gene, CDR1 is MDHEN and CDR2 is SYDVKM. The V end was cut by 2 bases, the J end by 0 bases, with 11 bases between. The CDR3 covers 16 residues. DNA of the CDR3: TGTGCCAGCAGTTTACGACAGGTCCTAGCCAAAAACATTCAGTACTTC. Amino acid sequence: CASSLRQVLAKNIQYF. Complete variable domain (other parts from reference TRBV28 and TRBJ2-4): DVKVTQSSRYLVKRTGEKVFLECVQDMDHENMFWYRQDPGLGLRLIYFSYDVKMKEKGDIPEGYSVSREKKERFSLILESASTNQTSMYLCASSLRQVLAKNIQYFGAGTRLSVL.

This clonotype appeared a few times. The chain links TRBV5-1 to TRBJ2-6; D is unclear. The germline V gene encodes CDR1 SGHRS and CDR2 YFSETQ. With 0 bases removed from V and 4 bases from J, the gap between germline ends came to 11 bases. The CDR3 is made up of 16 amino acids. The chain's CDR3 is CASSLDIPVGANVLTF. The CDR3 coding sequence is TGCGCCAGCAGCTTGGATATCCCGGTAGGGGCCAACGTCCTGACTTTC.

This clonotype has a handful of counts. This sequence joins TRBV5-1 and TRBJ1-1; TRBD1 agrees at 9 bases. Germline V gene data show CDR1 as SGHRS and CDR2 as YFSETQ. The junction had 1 base not matched to a gene; V was cut back by 2 bases and J by 5 bases. This CDR3 is built from 13 residues. CDR3 nucleotides: TGCGCCAGCAGCTTCGGGACAGGGACTGAAGCTTTCTTT. Residues: CASSFGTGTEAFF.

Worth noting for this clonotype: Since a much larger clone is just one base distant, this may be a read error. This chain connects TRBV6-5 to TRBJ2-3; 8 bases match TRBD2. CDR1 MNHEY and CDR2 SVGAGI come from the germline V gene. CDR3 length equals 14 residues. The V gene end was trimmed by 7 bases and the J gene end by 15 bases; junction bases not matched to a gene: 18. The CDR3, as DNA: TGTGCCAGCACTTATTCCTTTACTAGCGGATCCACCTATTTT. It is translated as CASTYSFTSGSTYF.

This clonotype was counted between two and nine times. The CDR3 DNA reads TGTGCCAGCAGCCGAAAAGACAGGTGGAACAACTACGAGCAGTACTTC. This translates into CASSRKDRWNNYEQYF. The gene calls are TRBV3-1 and TRBJ2-7; tentative D call: TRBD1 (6 bases). In germline, CDR1 is LGHDT, CDR2 YNNKEL (reference sequence). Trimming took 4 bases from V and 3 from J, leaving 19 bases between them. This CDR3 comprises 16 residues.

The chain carries TRBV7-2 and TRBJ2-3; tentative D call: TRBD2 (6 bases). Between the trimmed V and J ends, which lost 2 bases and 1 base, there was a span of 10 bases. The CDR3 has 15 residues. The germline V gene encodes CDR1 SGHTA and CDR2 FQGNSA. In DNA, the CDR3 is TGTGCCAGCAGCTTACTCCAGCGGGGCACAGATACGCAGTATTTT. Its protein product is CASSLLQRGTDTQYF.

This clonotype was counted at least ten times. This chain links TRBV7-2 with TRBJ2-3; 12 bases fit TRBD2. Germline-derived CDR1 and CDR2 are SGHTA and FQGNSA. V lost 5 bases and J lost 6; bases outside the gene matches: 6. This CDR3 spans 15 amino acids. CDR3 DNA: TGTGCCAGCAGCGAAAGGACTAGCGGGAAGGATACGCAGTATTTT. Protein: CASSERTSGKDTQYF.

The table lists this clonotype with many counts. The chain joins TRBV20-1 to TRBJ1-6; D is unresolved. The V end lost 3 bases, the J end lost 9 bases, and 15 bases lay between the germline ends. Germline V gene sequence: CDR1 DFQATT, CDR2 SNEGSKA (reference sequence). The CDR3 extends over 14 amino acids. CDR3 region: CSASFVAEGSPLHF. The CDR3 DNA is TGCAGTGCTAGTTTCGTGGCAGAGGGTTCACCCCTCCACTTT.

The table lists this clonotype with a few counts. V usage is TRBV12-3 or TRBV12-4 and J usage is TRBJ1-1; D is unclear. The CDR3 runs 14 residues. The V end was cut by 3 bases, the J end by 2 bases, with 10 bases between. DNA for the CDR3: TGTGCCAGCAGTTTTCGACCTAGAAACACTGAAGCTTTCTTT. Its translation: CASSFRPRNTEAFF.

Ten or more counts support this clonotype. The chain links TRBV12-3 or TRBV12-4 to TRBJ2-7; D gene uncertain. The ends were cut back, 3 bases at V and 3 bases at J, with 15 bases in the middle. The CDR3 runs to 15 residues. The chain's CDR3 is CASSLGGDAGYEQYF. CDR3 nucleotides: TGTGCCAGCAGTTTGGGCGGAGACGCTGGCTACGAGCAGTACTTC.

This clonotype showed up just a few times. The chain recombines TRBV7-8 with TRBJ1-5, with D unclear. This CDR3 is built from 15 residues. The V gene's germline CDR1 is SGHVS and CDR2 FQNEAQ. V shed 1 base and J shed 0 bases, with 7 bases lying between them. This chain's CDR3 is CASSLGAGSNQPQHF. For the CDR3, the DNA is TGTGCCAGCAGCTTAGGGGCGGGTAGCAATCAGCCCCAGCATTTT.

The chain has TRBV5-1 and TRBJ2-5, with 12 bases fitting TRBD2. The ends lost 2 bases at V and 5 bases at J; junction bases unmatched: 7. CDR1 SGHRS and CDR2 YFSETQ come from the germline V gene. The CDR3 is 16 residues long. In DNA form, the CDR3 reads TGCGCCAGCAGCTTCATACTAGCGGGAGGCCGGGAGACCCAGTACTTC. It translates to CASSFILAGGRETQYF.

This clonotype was recorded only once. V and J are TRBV7-2 and TRBJ2-7, with 7 bases identical to TRBD2. The CDR3 consists of 13 residues. Germline trimming cut 7 bases from V and 0 bases from J; bases unmatched to any gene: 3. Germline V gene sequence: CDR1 SGHTA, CDR2 FQGNSA. CDR3 DNA: TGTGCCAGCATCGGGGGGATCTCCTACGAGCAGTACTTC. Its protein product is CASIGGISYEQYF.